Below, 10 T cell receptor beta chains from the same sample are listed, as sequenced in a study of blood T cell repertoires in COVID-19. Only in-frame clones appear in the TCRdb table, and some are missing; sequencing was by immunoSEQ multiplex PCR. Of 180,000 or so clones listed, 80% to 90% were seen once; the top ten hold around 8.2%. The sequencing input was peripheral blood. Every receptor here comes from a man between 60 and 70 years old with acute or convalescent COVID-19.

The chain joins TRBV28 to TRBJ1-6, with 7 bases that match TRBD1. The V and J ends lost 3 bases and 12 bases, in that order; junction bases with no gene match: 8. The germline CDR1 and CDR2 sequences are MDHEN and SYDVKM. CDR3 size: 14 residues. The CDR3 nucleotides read TGTGCCAGCAGTTTTTTCGGACAGGCCCAACCCCTCCACTTT. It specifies CASSFFGQAQPLHF.

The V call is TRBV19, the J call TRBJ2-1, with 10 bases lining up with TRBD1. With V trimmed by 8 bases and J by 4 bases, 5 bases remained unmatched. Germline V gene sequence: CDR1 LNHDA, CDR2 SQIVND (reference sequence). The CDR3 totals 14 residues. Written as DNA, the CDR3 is TGTGCCAGTGCCGGGACAGGGGTATACAATGAGCAGTTCTTC. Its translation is CASAGTGVYNEQFF.

Here the CDR3 reads CASSQYSGTGTSNQPQHF. DNA for the CDR3: TGCGCCAGCAGCCAGTACTCCGGGACAGGGACTAGCAATCAGCCCCAGCATTTT. The chain carries TRBV4-1 and TRBJ1-5; 9 bases align to TRBD1. Germline V gene data show CDR1 as MGHRA and CDR2 as YSYEKL. CDR3 size: 18 residues. The V segment lost 3 bases and the J segment 0 bases; nucleotides outside the gene matches: 9.

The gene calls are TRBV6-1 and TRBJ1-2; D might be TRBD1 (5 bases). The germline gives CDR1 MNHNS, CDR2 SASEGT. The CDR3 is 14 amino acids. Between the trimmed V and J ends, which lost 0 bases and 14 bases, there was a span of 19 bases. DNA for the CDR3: TGTGCCAGCAGTGAAGCGCTTCAAGGAGGGGCTCGGACCTTC. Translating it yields CASSEALQGGARTF.

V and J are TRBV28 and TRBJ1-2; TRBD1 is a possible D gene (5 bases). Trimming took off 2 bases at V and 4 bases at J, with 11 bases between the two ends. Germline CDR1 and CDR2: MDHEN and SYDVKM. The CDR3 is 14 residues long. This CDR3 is CASSLGGVSYGYTF. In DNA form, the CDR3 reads TGTGCCAGCAGTTTAGGGGGGGTCAGCTATGGCTACACCTTC.

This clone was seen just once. CDR3 DNA: TGTGCCAGCTCACTACTAGAGTACACCGGGGAGCTGTTTTTT. Its translation: CASSLLEYTGELFF. The chain recombines TRBV18 with TRBJ2-2, with TRBD2 as a possible D gene (5 bases). The CDR3 extends over 14 amino acids. With 4 bases removed from V and 3 bases from J, the gap between germline ends came to 9 bases. Germline V gene sequence: CDR1 KGHSH, CDR2 LQKENI. The whole variable domain, remainder taken from reference TRBV18 and TRBJ2-2, is NAGVMQNPRHLVRRRGQEARLRCSPMKGHSHVYWYRQLPEEGLKFMVYLQKENIIDESGMPKERFSAEFPKEGPSILRIQQVVRGDSAAYFCASSLLEYTGELFFGEGSRLTVL.

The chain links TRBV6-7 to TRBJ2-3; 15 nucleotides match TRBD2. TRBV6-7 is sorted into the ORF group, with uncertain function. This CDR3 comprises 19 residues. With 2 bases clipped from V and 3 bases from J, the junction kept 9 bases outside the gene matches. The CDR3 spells CASSYPGTSGRRGTDTQYF. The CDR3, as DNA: TGTGCCAGCAGTTACCCTGGGACTAGCGGGAGGAGGGGGACAGATACGCAGTATTTT.

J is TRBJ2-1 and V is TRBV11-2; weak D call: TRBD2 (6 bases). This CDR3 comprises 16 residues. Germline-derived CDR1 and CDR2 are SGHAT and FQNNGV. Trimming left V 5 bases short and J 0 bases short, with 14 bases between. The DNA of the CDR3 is TGTGCCAGCAGCCCCTTATTTAGCGGCTCCTACAATGAGCAGTTCTTC. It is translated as CASSPLFSGSYNEQFF.

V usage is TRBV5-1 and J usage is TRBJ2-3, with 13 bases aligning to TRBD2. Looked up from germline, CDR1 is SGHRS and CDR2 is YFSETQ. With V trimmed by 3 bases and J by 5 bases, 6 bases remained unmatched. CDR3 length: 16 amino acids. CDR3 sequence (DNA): TGCGCCAGCAGCTACGGACTAGCGGGAGTGGGAGATACGCAGTATTTT. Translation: CASSYGLAGVGDTQYF.

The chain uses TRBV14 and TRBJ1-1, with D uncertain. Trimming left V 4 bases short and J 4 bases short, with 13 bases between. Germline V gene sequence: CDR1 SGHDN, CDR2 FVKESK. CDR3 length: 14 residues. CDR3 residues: CASSRPQTPTEAFF. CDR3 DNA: TGTGCCAGCAGCCGTCCTCAGACTCCCACTGAAGCTTTCTTT.